The source of this T cell receptor beta chain is a study of OX40 agonist ivuxolimab in advanced cancers. General notes on the study: Ivuxolimab was a fully human IgG2 agonistic monoclonal antibody targeting the costimulatory receptor OX40 (CD134). Intravenous ivuxolimab was administered to patients every 2 weeks at six dose levels: 0.01, 0.1, 0.3, 1.5, 3 and 10 mg/kg. Of the roughly 51 patients in dose escalation, around 19 had hepatocellular carcinoma, about 15 had melanoma, 9 had renal cell carcinoma and 9 had head and neck cancer. In the dose-escalation cohort, 75% to 85% of patients were male, and the mean age was around 65 years with a range of roughly 23 to 90. Prior anti-PD-1, anti-PD-L1 or anti-CTLA-4 therapy was permitted, and 40% of dose-escalation patients had received checkpoint inhibitors. Partial responses occurred in three dose-escalation patients, of whom one had hepatocellular carcinoma and two had cutaneous melanoma. The purpose of peripheral TCRbeta sequencing was to test whether ivuxolimab changed TCR sequence diversity and led to clonal T-cell expansion. The paper reports the monotherapy dose-escalation portion (N of about 47 patients) of the phase I ivuxolimab trial.

General conclusions and limits of the study: Clonal expansion of both CD4+ and CD8+ blood T cells was observed from baseline to week 6 at doses 0.1 to 3.0 mg/kg. Which antigens the clonally expanded peripheral T cells were specific for was not determined. On average, CD8+ T cells showed more expanded clones than CD4+ T cells after ivuxolimab. In partial responders in the 0.1-3.0 mg/kg groups, normalized peripheral clonal expansion was found to be among the lowest, especially among CD8+ T cells. Low levels of normalized T-cell clonal expansion were also seen in some nonresponding patients.

The germline V gene encodes CDR1 MNHEY and CDR2 SVGAGI. The CDR3, from cysteine to phenylalanine, totals 14 residues. Only the CDR3 DNA is retained, 42 bases long and in frame from the first base. The germline V and J ends show losses of 6 bases and 6 bases respectively, and no gene match explains 5 bases of the junction. Concerning this clone itself: This clone's antigen is unknown. Per-nucleotide qualities are absent, and no much larger clonotype sits a single base away.

The trial excluded patients who had a history of autoimmune disease or who were on systemic immunosuppression. Peripheral blood for TCR sequencing was collected from all dose cohorts at baseline, on cycle 4 day 1, and on cycle 7 day 1. The samples were drawn from a first-in-human, open-label, multicenter phase I dose-escalation trial of ivuxolimab. Adults with locally advanced or metastatic melanoma, renal cell carcinoma, hepatocellular carcinoma or head and neck squamous cell carcinoma were enrolled in the trial. Before TCR sequencing, CD4+ and CD8+ T cells were separately sorted from peripheral blood. Genomic DNA was extracted from sorted cells for sequencing of the TCRbeta CDR3 region. The immunoSEQ Assay was used to sequence the TCRbeta CDR3 regions. What TCRdb holds here is the immuneACCESS table cut down to in-frame rearrangements. Part of the clones is not present; checked against another copy, under half of the missing clones reflect an unresolved V gene, and the others are unexplained. This sample lists approximately 91,000 clones; more than 75% were detected once. Roughly 4.5% of the sample is in the top ten clones.

The material was CD4+ or CD8+ T cells sorted from blood, obtained in a trial of the OX40 agonist ivuxolimab. The TCR was taken from an adult with an advanced solid tumor such as melanoma, head and neck, liver or kidney cancer. The rearranged chain carries TRBV6-5 and TRBJ1-4; TRBD1 agrees with 9 junctional bases. DNA sequence: TGTGCCAGCAGACCACAGGGGGCTGATGAAAAACTGTTTTTT. The resulting protein is CASRPQGADEKLFF.